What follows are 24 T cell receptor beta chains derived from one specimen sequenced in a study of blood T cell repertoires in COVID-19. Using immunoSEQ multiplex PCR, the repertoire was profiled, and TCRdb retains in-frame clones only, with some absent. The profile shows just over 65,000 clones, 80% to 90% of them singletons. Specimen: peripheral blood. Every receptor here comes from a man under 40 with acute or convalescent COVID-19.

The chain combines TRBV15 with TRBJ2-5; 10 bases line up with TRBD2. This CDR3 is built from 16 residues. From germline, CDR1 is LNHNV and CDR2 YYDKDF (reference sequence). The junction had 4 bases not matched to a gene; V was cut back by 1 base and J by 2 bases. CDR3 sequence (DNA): TGTGCCACCAGCAGAGGACTAGCGGGCTATCAAGAGACCCAGTACTTC. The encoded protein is CATSRGLAGYQETQYF.

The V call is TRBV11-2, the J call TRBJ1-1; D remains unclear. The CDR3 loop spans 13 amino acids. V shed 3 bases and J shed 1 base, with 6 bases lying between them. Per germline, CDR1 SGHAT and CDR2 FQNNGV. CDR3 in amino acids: CASSFSENTEAFF. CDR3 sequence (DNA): TGTGCCAGCAGCTTTAGCGAGAACACTGAAGCTTTCTTT.

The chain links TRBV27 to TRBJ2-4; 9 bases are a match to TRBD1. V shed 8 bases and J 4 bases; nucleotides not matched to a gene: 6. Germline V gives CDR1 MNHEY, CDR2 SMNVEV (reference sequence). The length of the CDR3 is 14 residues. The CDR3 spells CASSTGTGKNIQYF. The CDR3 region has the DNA TGTGCCAGCTCTACTGGGACAGGGAAAAACATTCAGTACTTC.

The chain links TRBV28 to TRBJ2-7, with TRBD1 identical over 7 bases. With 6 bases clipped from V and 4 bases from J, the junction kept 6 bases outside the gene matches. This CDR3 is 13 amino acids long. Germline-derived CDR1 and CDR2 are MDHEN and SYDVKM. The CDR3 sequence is CASRPGQQYEQYF. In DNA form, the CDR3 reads TGTGCCAGCAGGCCGGGACAGCAGTACGAGCAGTACTTC.

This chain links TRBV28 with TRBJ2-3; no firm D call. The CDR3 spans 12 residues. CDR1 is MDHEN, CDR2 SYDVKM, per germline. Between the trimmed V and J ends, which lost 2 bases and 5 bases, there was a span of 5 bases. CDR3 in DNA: TGTGCCAGCAGTTTACCCAGAGATACGCAGTATTTT. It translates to CASSLPRDTQYF.

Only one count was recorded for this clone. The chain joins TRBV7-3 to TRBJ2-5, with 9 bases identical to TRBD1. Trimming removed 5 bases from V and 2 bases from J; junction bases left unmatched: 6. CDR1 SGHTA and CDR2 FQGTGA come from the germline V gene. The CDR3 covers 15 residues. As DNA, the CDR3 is TGTGCCAGCAGCCTGTTGGGACAGGGACAAGAGACCCAGTACTTC. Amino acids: CASSLLGQGQETQYF.

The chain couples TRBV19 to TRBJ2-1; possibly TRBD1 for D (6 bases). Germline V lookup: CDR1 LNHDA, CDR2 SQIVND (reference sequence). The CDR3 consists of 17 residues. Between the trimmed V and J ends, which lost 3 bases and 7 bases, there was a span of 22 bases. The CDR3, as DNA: TGTGCCAGTAGTATGGGTCAGGGGAATTCGTTTATAAATGAGCAGTTCTTC. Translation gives CASSMGQGNSFINEQFF.

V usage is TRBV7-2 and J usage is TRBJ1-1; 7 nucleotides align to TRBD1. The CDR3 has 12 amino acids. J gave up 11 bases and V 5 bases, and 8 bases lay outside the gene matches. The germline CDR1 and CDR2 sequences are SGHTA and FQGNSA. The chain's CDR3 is CASSLQQGKAFF. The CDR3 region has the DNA TGTGCCAGCAGCCTTCAACAGGGGAAGGCTTTCTTT.

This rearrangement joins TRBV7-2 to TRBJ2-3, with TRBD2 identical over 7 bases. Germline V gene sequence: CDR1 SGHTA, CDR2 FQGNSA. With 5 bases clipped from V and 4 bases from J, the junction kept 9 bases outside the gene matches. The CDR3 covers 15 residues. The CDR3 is CASSPQWGGADTQYF. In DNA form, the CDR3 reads TGTGCCAGCAGCCCCCAGTGGGGAGGGGCAGATACGCAGTATTTT.

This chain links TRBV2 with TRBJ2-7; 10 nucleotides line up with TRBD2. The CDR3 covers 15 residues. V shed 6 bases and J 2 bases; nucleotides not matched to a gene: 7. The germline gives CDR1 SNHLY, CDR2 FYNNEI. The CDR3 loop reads CASRETSGLAYEQYF. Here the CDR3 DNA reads TGTGCCAGCAGGGAGACTAGCGGGCTCGCCTACGAGCAGTACTTC. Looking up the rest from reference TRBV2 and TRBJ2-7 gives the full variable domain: EPEVTQTPSHQVTQMGQEVILRCVPISNHLYFYWYRQILGQKVEFLVSFYNNEISEKSEIFDDQFSVERPDGSNFTLKIRSTKLEDSAMYFCASRETSGLAYEQYFGPGTRLTVT.

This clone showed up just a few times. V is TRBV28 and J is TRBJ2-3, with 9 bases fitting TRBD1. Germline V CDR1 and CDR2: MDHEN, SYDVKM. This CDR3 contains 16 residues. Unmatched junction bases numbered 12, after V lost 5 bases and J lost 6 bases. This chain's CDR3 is CASSRTGVEGADTQYF. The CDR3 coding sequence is TGTGCCAGCAGTCGGACAGGGGTTGAGGGGGCCGATACGCAGTATTTT.

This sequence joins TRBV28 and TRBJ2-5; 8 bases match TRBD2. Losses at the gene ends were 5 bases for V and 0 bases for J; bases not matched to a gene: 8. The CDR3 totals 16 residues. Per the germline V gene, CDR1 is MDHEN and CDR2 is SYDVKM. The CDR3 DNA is TGTGCCAGCAGTCCCCGGGGGGGGGAACACCAAGAGACCCAGTACTTC. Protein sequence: CASSPRGGEHQETQYF.

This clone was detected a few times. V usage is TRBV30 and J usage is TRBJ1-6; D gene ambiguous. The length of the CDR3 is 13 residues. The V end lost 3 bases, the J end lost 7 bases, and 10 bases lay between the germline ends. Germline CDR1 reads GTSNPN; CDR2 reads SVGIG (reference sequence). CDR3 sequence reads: CAWSDVRNSPLHF. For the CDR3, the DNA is TGTGCCTGGAGCGATGTTAGAAATTCACCCCTCCACTTT.

The CDR3 sequence: CASSPQGGDQPQHF. The CDR3 DNA sequence: TGTGCCAGCAGCCCACAGGGCGGCGATCAGCCCCAGCATTTT. The V and J genes are TRBV9 and TRBJ1-5; a weak D match, TRBD1 (6 bases). V lost 4 bases to trimming and J lost 5 bases, with 13 bases between them. Germline loops: CDR1 SGDLS, CDR2 YYNGEE. The CDR3 sequence is 14 residues long.

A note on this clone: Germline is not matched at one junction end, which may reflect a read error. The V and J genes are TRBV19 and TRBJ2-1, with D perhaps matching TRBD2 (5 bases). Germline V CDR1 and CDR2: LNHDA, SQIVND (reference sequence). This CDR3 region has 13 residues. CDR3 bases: TGTGCCAGTAGTATGGGAGCGTACAGTGAGCAGTTCTTC. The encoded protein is CASSMGAYSEQFF. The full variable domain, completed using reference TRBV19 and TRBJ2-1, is DGGITQSPKYLFRKEGQNVTLSCEQNLNHDAMYWYRQDPGQGLRLIYYSQIVNDFQKGDIAEGYSVSREKKESFPLTVTSAQKNPTAFYLCASSMGAYSEQFFGPGTRLTVL.

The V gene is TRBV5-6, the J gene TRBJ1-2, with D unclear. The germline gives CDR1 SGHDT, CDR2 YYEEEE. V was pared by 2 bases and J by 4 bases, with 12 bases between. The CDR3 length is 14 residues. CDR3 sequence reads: CASSFRFHFYGYTF. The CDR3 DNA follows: TGTGCCAGCAGCTTCAGATTTCATTTCTATGGCTACACCTTC.

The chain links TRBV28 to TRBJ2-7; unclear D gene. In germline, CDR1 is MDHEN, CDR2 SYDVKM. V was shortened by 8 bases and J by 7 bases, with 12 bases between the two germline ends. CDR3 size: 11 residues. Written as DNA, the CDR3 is TGTGCCAGCTCGCTTTCGAGGGAGCAGTACTTC. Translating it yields CASSLSREQYF. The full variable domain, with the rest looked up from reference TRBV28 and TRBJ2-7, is DVKVTQSSRYLVKRTGEKVFLECVQDMDHENMFWYRQDPGLGLRLIYFSYDVKMKEKGDIPEGYSVSREKKERFSLILESASTNQTSMYLCASSLSREQYFGPGTRLTVT.

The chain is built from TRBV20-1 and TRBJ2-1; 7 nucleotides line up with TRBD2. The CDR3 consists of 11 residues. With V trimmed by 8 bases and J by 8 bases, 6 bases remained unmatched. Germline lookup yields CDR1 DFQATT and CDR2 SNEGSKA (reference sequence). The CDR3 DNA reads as TGCAGTTGTCCTAGCGGCTATGAGCAGTTCTTC. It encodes CSCPSGYEQFF.

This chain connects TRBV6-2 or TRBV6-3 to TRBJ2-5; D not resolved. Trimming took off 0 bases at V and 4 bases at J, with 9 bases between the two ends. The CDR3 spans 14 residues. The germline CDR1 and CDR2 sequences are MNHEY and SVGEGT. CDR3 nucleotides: TGTGCCAGCAGTTACTCCGTCACATTAGAGACCCAGTACTTC. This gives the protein CASSYSVTLETQYF.

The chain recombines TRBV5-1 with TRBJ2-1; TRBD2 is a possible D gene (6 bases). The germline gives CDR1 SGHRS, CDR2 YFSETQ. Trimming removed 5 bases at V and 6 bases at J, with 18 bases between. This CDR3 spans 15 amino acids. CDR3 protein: CASSYRTPGVNEQFF. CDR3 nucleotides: TGCGCCAGCAGTTACCGGACCCCGGGGGTCAATGAGCAGTTCTTC.

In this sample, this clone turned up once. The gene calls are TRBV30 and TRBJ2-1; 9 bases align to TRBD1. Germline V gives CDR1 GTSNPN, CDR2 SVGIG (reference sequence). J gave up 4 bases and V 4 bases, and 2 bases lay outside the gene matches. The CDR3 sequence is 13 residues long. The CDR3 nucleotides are TGTGCCTGGAAGGGACAGGGTTACAATGAGCAGTTCTTC. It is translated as CAWKGQGYNEQFF.

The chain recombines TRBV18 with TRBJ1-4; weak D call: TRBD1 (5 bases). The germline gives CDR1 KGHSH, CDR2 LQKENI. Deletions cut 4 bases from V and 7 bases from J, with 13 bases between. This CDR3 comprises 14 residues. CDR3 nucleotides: TGTGCCAGCTCACAGGACATTCTGATTGAAAAACTGTTTTTT. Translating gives CASSQDILIEKLFF.

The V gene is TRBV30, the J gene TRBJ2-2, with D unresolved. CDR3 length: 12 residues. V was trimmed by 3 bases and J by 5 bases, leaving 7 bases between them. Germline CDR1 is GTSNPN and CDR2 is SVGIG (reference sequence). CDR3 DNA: TGTGCCTGGAGGGCTTTGACCGGGGAGCTGTTTTTT. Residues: CAWRALTGELFF.

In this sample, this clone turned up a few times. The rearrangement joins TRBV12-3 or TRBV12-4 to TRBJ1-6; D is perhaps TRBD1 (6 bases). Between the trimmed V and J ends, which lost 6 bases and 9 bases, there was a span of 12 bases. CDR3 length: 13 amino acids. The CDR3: CASRPDRSSPLHF. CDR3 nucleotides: TGTGCCAGCAGACCGGACAGAAGTTCACCCCTCCACTTT.